This is a list of T cell receptor beta chains from one sample in a study of blood T cell repertoires in COVID-19. Measured with immunoSEQ multiplex PCR; TCRdb has only the in-frame clones, and not every one. The sample holds about 41,000 clones; about 85% are singletons and the top ten take 3.5% to 4.5%. The sequenced sample was peripheral blood. The receptors come from a man in his fifties or sixties with acute or convalescent COVID-19. The CDR3 runs from the conserved cysteine through the conserved F or W. The D gene is left open where the match is weak. The listing skips clone size in some rows; elsewhere it reads once, few, many or a size class.

D	V	size	J	CDR3	DNA
.	TRBV4-3	.	TRBJ1-6	CASSQDGGVSYNSPLHF	TGCGCCAGCAGCCAAGATGGCGGGGTCTCCTATAATTCACCCCTCCACTTT
.	TRBV15	.	TRBJ1-2	CATSHEGRGLYGYTF	TGTGCCACCAGCCATGAGGGGAGGGGCCTCTATGGCTACACCTTC
.	TRBV7-2	.	TRBJ1-1	CASSFYQGNTEAFF	TGTGCCAGCAGCTTTTATCAGGGGAACACTGAAGCTTTCTTT
.	TRBV2	.	TRBJ1-1	CASSLGPNTEAFF	TGTGCCAGCAGTCTGGGCCCCAACACTGAAGCTTTCTTT
.	TRBV7-2	.	TRBJ2-4	CASSSGVSGNIQYF	TGTGCCAGCAGCTCAGGGGTTTCGGGAAACATTCAGTACTTC
.	TRBV11-2	.	TRBJ1-3	CASSLRRSGSSGNTIYF	TGTGCCAGCAGCTTACGGCGTTCGGGAAGCTCTGGAAACACCATATATTTT
.	TRBV10-1	.	TRBJ2-1	CASSDYGKGYNEQFF	TGCGCCAGCAGTGATTACGGGAAAGGGTACAATGAGCAGTTCTTC
.	TRBV12-3/TRBV12-4	.	TRBJ1-2	CASRIQGGGGYTF	TGTGCCAGCAGAATACAGGGCGGAGGTGGCTACACCTTC
TRBD1	TRBV4-3	.	TRBJ2-6	CASSQEGQRSGANVLTF	TGCGCCAGCAGCCAAGAGGGACAGCGCTCTGGGGCCAACGTCCTGACTTTC
TRBD2	TRBV11-2	few	TRBJ2-7	CASSLDLLAGVYSYEQYF	TGTGCCAGCAGCTTAGATCTCCTAGCGGGGGTATACTCCTACGAGCAGTACTTC
.	TRBV18	.	TRBJ2-3	CASSPPSSTDTQYF	TGTGCCAGCTCACCACCGTCAAGCACAGATACGCAGTATTTT
.	TRBV9	few	TRBJ2-1	CASTRGELGNEQFF	TGTGCCAGCACCCGTGGGGAGTTAGGGAATGAGCAGTTCTTC
TRBD1	TRBV19	.	TRBJ2-4	CASTGGRQGLGIQYF	TGTGCCAGTACGGGTGGGAGACAGGGGTTAGGCATTCAGTACTTC
TRBD2	TRBV4-3	.	TRBJ2-1	CASSQGTSGQGYNEQFF	TGCGCCAGCAGCCAAGGGACTAGCGGGCAAGGCTACAATGAGCAGTTCTTC
TRBD1	TRBV6-5	.	TRBJ1-1	CASSYWDRSSAFF	TGTGCCAGCAGTTACTGGGACAGGTCTTCGGCTTTCTTT